This section outlines one T cell receptor (beta chain) sequence together with its context. Here immunoSEQ multiplex PCR was the method, and the copy in TCRdb shows in-frame clones only, minus some. This table holds 75,000 to 95,000 clones, over 80% found once. The sample is drawn from a study of technical replicates of blood from several donors. Sequencing input: T cells isolated from PBMCs. The sequence derives from a human donor in good health.

In DNA form, the CDR3 reads TGTGCCAGCAGTCCATCGCCGGGACTAGCGGGGGGGCCTGATGAGCAGTTCTTC. Protein sequence: CASSPSPGLAGGPDEQFF. The chain links TRBV28 to TRBJ2-1, with TRBD2 matching 16 bases. The CDR3 covers 18 residues. Germline V gene sequence: CDR1 MDHEN, CDR2 SYDVKM. Trimming removed 5 bases from V and 8 bases from J; junction bases left unmatched: 12. Filled out from reference TRBV28 and TRBJ2-1, the complete variable domain reads DVKVTQSSRYLVKRTGEKVFLECVQDMDHENMFWYRQDPGLGLRLIYFSYDVKMKEKGDIPEGYSVSREKKERFSLILESASTNQTSMYLCASSPSPGLAGGPDEQFFGPGTRLTVL.